What follows are 7 T cell receptor beta chains derived from one specimen sequenced in a study of blood T cell repertoires in COVID-19. Sequencing was performed with immunoSEQ multiplex PCR; in TCRdb, only in-frame clones are kept and a portion is missing. The table shows around 150,000 clones, with roughly 90% occurring only once. The sequenced material came from peripheral blood. The source of these receptors is a woman in her sixties or seventies with active or convalescent COVID-19.

The V and J genes are TRBV6-1 and TRBJ1-4; 10 bases are a match to TRBD1. V was pared by 4 bases and J by 7 bases, with 18 bases of the junction left unmatched. The CDR3 totals 19 residues. Germline lookup yields CDR1 MNHNS and CDR2 SASEGT. For the CDR3, the DNA is TGTGCCAGCAGTGGGGTGAGACAGGGGGCCGTCTTCCCCCCTGAAAAACTGTTTTTT. This codes for CASSGVRQGAVFPPEKLFF.

With regard to this clone: Additional DNA sequences in this sample encode the identical CDR3. This chain uses TRBV5-1 with TRBJ2-5, with 9 bases fitting TRBD2. Looked up from germline, CDR1 is SGHRS and CDR2 is YFSETQ. Trimming cost V 6 bases and J 5 bases; bases outside gene matches: 11. The CDR3 has 15 residues. This CDR3 is CASNAGRGGSETQYF. Here the CDR3 DNA reads TGCGCCAGCAATGCGGGGCGGGGGGGCTCCGAGACCCAGTACTTC.

This clone has just one count. This sequence joins TRBV10-3 and TRBJ2-2; D might be TRBD2 (5 bases). The CDR3 sequence is 15 residues long. Germline CDR1 and CDR2: ENHRY and SYGVKD. Trimming stripped 7 bases from V and 3 bases from J, with 15 bases between. CDR3 DNA: TGTGCCATCAATGATTCGGGAAAGGACACCGGGGAGCTGTTTTTT. This translates into CAINDSGKDTGELFF.

This clone was recorded a few times. The gene calls are TRBV5-1 and TRBJ1-6; 7 bases map to TRBD1. The CDR3 has 14 residues. The J segment lost 5 bases and the V segment lost 4 bases, leaving 3 bases of the junction unmatched. In germline, CDR1 is SGHRS, CDR2 YFSETQ. CDR3 residues: CASSPGQNNSPLHF. The DNA for the CDR3 is TGCGCCAGCAGCCCGGGACAGAATAATTCACCCCTCCACTTT.

This chain joins TRBV6-5 and TRBJ1-2; TRBD1 matches at 9 bases. CDR3 length equals 14 residues. V lost 5 bases and J lost 7; bases outside the gene matches: 8. Germline V gene sequence: CDR1 MNHEY, CDR2 SVGAGI. CDR3 bases: TGTGCCAGCAGTCGCTCGGGACAGGGCGCTGGCTACACCTTC. It encodes CASSRSGQGAGYTF.

The gene calls are TRBV12-3 or TRBV12-4 and TRBJ1-2; D gene ambiguous. V dropped 7 bases and J dropped 4 bases, with 13 bases sitting between them. CDR3 length equals 13 residues. Here the CDR3 DNA reads TGTGCCAGCACCATTGACACCCGCTATGGCTACACCTTC. It yields the protein CASTIDTRYGYTF.

In its sample, this clone was seen a few times. The chain links TRBV12-3 or TRBV12-4 to TRBJ2-7; TRBD2 might be the D (6 bases). Trimming pared 6 bases from V and 6 bases from J, leaving 12 bases between. This CDR3 contains 12 residues. CDR3 sequence (DNA): TGTGCCAGCAGGGCCGCGGAGGGCGAGCAGTACTTC. Translation gives CASRAAEGEQYF.